This TCR beta chain derives from a study of blood T cell repertoires in COVID-19. As for the study in general: Samples came from the United States, Italy and Spain, spanning acute and convalescent COVID-19. Sample material is recorded as cDNA or gDNA derived from T cells, B-cell-depleted T cells, or PBMCs.

Profiled with immunoSEQ multiplex PCR; TCRdb holds only in-frame clones, not every one. The sample comprises about 120,000 clones, 70% to 90% of which are singletons, and 0.88% rests with the top ten. CDR3 length equals 16 residues. Between the trimmed V and J ends, which lost 2 bases and 1 base, there was a span of 14 bases. Germline lookup yields CDR1 SGDLS and CDR2 YYNGEE. Source material: peripheral blood. The gene calls are TRBV9 and TRBJ2-3; D perhaps matches TRBD2 (6 bases). This receptor was identified in a woman aged 45-65 years with active or convalescent COVID-19. The CDR3 here is CASSVGLATRTDTQYF. CDR3 coding DNA: TGTGCCAGCAGCGTTGGCCTAGCGACACGCACAGATACGCAGTATTTT.